Listed below are T cell receptor beta chains from one sample, sequenced in a study of blood T cell repertoires in COVID-19. The assay was immunoSEQ multiplex PCR, and TCRdb's table has in-frame clones only and misses some. In the table there are approximately 270,000 clones, nearly 90% of which are singletons. The specimen was peripheral blood. The source of these receptors is a young man with active or convalescent COVID-19. Each CDR3 is given without its conserved first and last residue. Fields, in order: V gene, D gene, J gene, CDR3 protein. D genes are given only for firm matches.

>TRBV28|TRBD1|TRBJ1-1
ASSLRTGLMDTEAF
>TRBV29-1|.|TRBJ2-7
SVVEGTYEQY
>TRBV6-1|TRBD1|TRBJ2-2
ASSVRGTGAVGGELF
>TRBV9|.|TRBJ2-1
ASSDGTLLYNEQF
>TRBV10-3|.|TRBJ2-3
AISEFRTDRATDTQY
>TRBV14|TRBD1|TRBJ2-7
ASSLRTGVNYEQY
>TRBV7-2|TRBD1|TRBJ1-2
ASSRTSTGDYGYT
>TRBV19|TRBD1|TRBJ1-5
ASSNPGQRQINPQH
>TRBV4-3|.|TRBJ2-5
ASSQETGQETQY
>TRBV12-5|TRBD2|TRBJ2-3
ASGWEGNTQY
>TRBV7-2|.|TRBJ1-2
ASSLGQSYGYT
>TRBV18|.|TRBJ1-1
ASSPRRTANTEAF
>TRBV6-2/TRBV6-3|TRBD2|TRBJ2-3
ASSYSVAGINPTQY
>TRBV7-8|.|TRBJ2-7
ASSLAATAFYEQY
>TRBV9|.|TRBJ1-6
ASSVGGYSSYNSPLH
>TRBV7-6|TRBD2|TRBJ2-5
ASSLAIWGLAGDGTQY
>TRBV4-1|TRBD2|TRBJ2-3
ASSQDSSGVSTDTQY
>TRBV5-6|TRBD1|TRBJ1-1
ASSLTGDAF
>TRBV9|.|TRBJ2-3
ASSVRGNPPPGAQY
>TRBV3-1/TRBV3-2|TRBD2|TRBJ2-1
ASSQVASGDESSYNEQF
>TRBV14|TRBD2|TRBJ2-3
ASSQPPSGDTDTQY
>TRBV11-2|.|TRBJ1-2
ASSLDGQQGHT
>TRBV27|TRBD1|TRBJ2-7
ASSLEGQASYEQY
>TRBV24-1|TRBD2|TRBJ2-1
ATSDRTSRSYNEQF
>TRBV5-6|.|TRBJ1-2
ASSFRGANYGYT
>TRBV5-1|.|TRBJ2-7
ASSSRLLTYEQY
>TRBV9|.|TRBJ2-5
ASSVYAGQETQY
>TRBV9|.|TRBJ2-1
ASGYAGRGDEQF